These T cell receptor beta chains were read from a single sample in a study of blood T cell repertoires in COVID-19. Repertoires were generated with immunoSEQ multiplex PCR, while TCRdb's copy carries only in-frame clones and drops some. The data contain roughly 70,000 clones, 60% to 75% of them seen just once; the ten biggest clones take up 35% to 45%. The specimen sequenced was peripheral blood. Every receptor here comes from an older woman with acute or convalescent COVID-19. CDR3s include the opening cysteine and the closing phenylalanine or tryptophan. Fields, in order: clone size, D gene, J gene, V gene, CDR3 DNA, CDR3 protein. The D gene is left open where the match is weak. Rows may omit the clone size; those that give it use once, few, many or a size class.

>.|.|TRBJ2-2|TRBV27
TGTGCCAGCTCGGGACGGCGCGGGGACACCGGGGAGCTGTTTTTT
CASSGRRGDTGELFF
>.|.|TRBJ2-3|TRBV5-5
TGTGCCAGCAGCTTGGCGGTCTCTAGCACAGATACGCAGTATTTT
CASSLAVSSTDTQYF
>.|TRBD2|TRBJ2-1|TRBV2
TGTGCCAGCAGTTCTGCTGGACTAGCGGGCCTAGGGAATGAGCAGTTCTTC
CASSSAGLAGLGNEQFF
>.|.|TRBJ1-5|TRBV6-1
TGTGCCAGCAGTGAAGCGGGGGGGAAAAATCAGCCCCAGCATTTT
CASSEAGGKNQPQHF
>.|TRBD1|TRBJ1-3|TRBV7-8
TGTGCCAGCAGCCGAAGACAGGGGAACACATTGGGGACTGGAAACACCATATATTTT
CASSRRQGNTLGTGNTIYF
>.|.|TRBJ1-2|TRBV5-1
TGCGCCAGCAGCTTGGACAGGGTGGTGAGAGGCTACACCTTC
CASSLDRVVRGYTF
>.|TRBD1|TRBJ1-3|TRBV2
TGTGCCAGCAGTCGTCCCCGGGACAGCGGAAACACCATATATTTT
CASSRPRDSGNTIYF
>.|.|TRBJ1-1|TRBV19
TGTGCCTGCAACAGGGAGGGCACTGAAGCTTTCTTT
CACNREGTEAFF
>.|.|TRBJ1-1|TRBV5-8
TGTGCCAGCAGCGGAGGGACGGCCGACACTGAAGCTTTCTTT
CASSGGTADTEAFF
>.|.|TRBJ1-5|TRBV4-3
TGCGCCAGCAGCCAAGATCTCGTCGGAGCGAATCAGCCCCAGCATTTT
CASSQDLVGANQPQHF
>.|.|TRBJ1-2|TRBV6-5
TGTGCCAGCACGGCGCTAGGAGGGACGGATGGCTACACCTTC
CASTALGGTDGYTF
>.|.|TRBJ1-3|TRBV12-3/TRBV12-4
TGTGCCAGCATTGGGACTTTTGGAAACACCATATATTTT
CASIGTFGNTIYF
>.|TRBD1|TRBJ1-1|TRBV18
TGTGCCAGCTCACCTGACAGGGGTCGTTACACTGAAGCTTTCTTT
CASSPDRGRYTEAFF
>.|.|TRBJ1-4|TRBV6-1
TGTGCCAGCAGTGAAGCCTCCGGGGGGAGGGGACGGGGTAATGAAAAACTGTTTTTT
CASSEASGGRGRGNEKLFF
>once|.|TRBJ1-6|TRBV5-1
TGCGCCAGCAGCTTGGGCCAGGGCTATAATTCACCCCTCCACTTT
CASSLGQGYNSPLHF
>.|TRBD2|TRBJ2-5|TRBV7-2
TGTGCCAGCAGCTTAGTCGCAGGGAGGGGACAAGAGACCCAGTACTTC
CASSLVAGRGQETQYF
>.|.|TRBJ1-5|TRBV27
TGTGCCAGCAGTTTAGGGCCGAACCAGCCCCAGCATTTT
CASSLGPNQPQHF
>few|.|TRBJ2-7|TRBV20-1
TGCAGTGCTAGTAACCCCAATCTCGGAGGCAGCTACGAGCAGTACTTC
CSASNPNLGGSYEQYF
>.|TRBD1|TRBJ1-2|TRBV11-3
TGTGCCAGCAGCTTAGAGGGACAGGGGGTGTCTAAGGGCTACACCTTC
CASSLEGQGVSKGYTF
>.|.|TRBJ1-1|TRBV21-1
TGTGCCAGCAGCAGAGGGGGCCCGGGACACTTTAGGGGATCTGAAGCTTTCTTT
CASSRGGPGHFRGSEAFF
>.|TRBD2|TRBJ2-3|TRBV7-2
TGTGCCAGCAGCTTAGAGTTCCGGGGGGGAACAGATACGCAGTATTTT
CASSLEFRGGTDTQYF
>.|.|TRBJ1-1|TRBV6-5
TGTGCCAGCAGCTTAAACGGGAGGGGCCCTGAAGCTTTCTTT
CASSLNGRGPEAFF
>.|.|TRBJ2-3|TRBV5-1
TGCGCCAGCAGCTTCGACTCCAGCACAGATACGCAGTATTTT
CASSFDSSTDTQYF